This TCR beta chain came from a study of T cell changes during pregnancy in multiple sclerosis. TCRdb's table, derived via immunoSEQ multiplex PCR, lists solely in-frame clones and lacks some. Of some 100,000 clones listed, more than 85% are singletons. The germline CDR1 and CDR2 sequences are GTSNPN and SVGIG (reference sequence). V was pared by 2 bases and J by 13 bases, with 2 bases of the junction left unmatched. This CDR3 contains 10 residues. Sequenced here: peripheral blood, sampled in the second trimester of pregnancy. The sequence derives from a female donor with multiple sclerosis, enrolled in a pregnancy study. The rearrangement joins TRBV30 to TRBJ1-2, with 9 positions matching TRBD1. The CDR3 region has the DNA TGTGCCTGGAGTTCGGACAGGGGCACCTTC. Translation: CAWSSDRGTF.